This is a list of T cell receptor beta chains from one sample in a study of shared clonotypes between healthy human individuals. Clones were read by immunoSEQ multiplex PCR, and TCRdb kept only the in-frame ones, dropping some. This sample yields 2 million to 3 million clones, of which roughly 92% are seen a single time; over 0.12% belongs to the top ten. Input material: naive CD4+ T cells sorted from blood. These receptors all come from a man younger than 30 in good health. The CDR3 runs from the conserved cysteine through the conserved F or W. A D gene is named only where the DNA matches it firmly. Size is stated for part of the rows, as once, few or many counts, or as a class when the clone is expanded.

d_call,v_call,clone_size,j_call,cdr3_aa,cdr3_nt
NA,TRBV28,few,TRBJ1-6,CASSSGPRHSPLHF,TGTGCCAGCAGTTCCGGACCGAGGCACTCACCCCTCCACTTT
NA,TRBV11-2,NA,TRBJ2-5,CASRAPGQETQYF,TGTGCCAGCCGAGCCCCAGGCCAAGAGACCCAGTACTTC
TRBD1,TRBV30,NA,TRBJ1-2,CAGQGNHYGYTF,TGTGCTGGACAGGGGAACCACTATGGCTACACCTTC
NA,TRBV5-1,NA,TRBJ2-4,CASSLGQSIAKNIQYF,TGCGCCAGCAGCTTGGGACAGTCAATAGCCAAAAACATTCAGTACTTC
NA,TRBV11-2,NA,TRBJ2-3,CASSPPENTDTQYF,TGTGCCAGCAGCCCACCGGAGAACACAGATACGCAGTATTTT
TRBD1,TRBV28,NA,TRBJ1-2,CASSKTGGGYTF,TGTGCCAGCAGCAAAACAGGGGGGGGCTACACCTTC
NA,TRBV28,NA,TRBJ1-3,CASTYGRNTIYF,TGTGCCAGCACTTACGGGAGAAACACCATATATTTT
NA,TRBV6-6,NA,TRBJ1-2,CASSSGNYGYTF,TGTGCCAGCAGTTCCGGAAACTATGGCTACACCTTC
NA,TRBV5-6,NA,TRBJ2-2,CASSPTRWDSANTGELFF,TGTGCCAGCAGCCCGACGAGGTGGGACTCGGCAAACACCGGGGAGCTGTTTTTT
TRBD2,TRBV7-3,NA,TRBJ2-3,CASSLTGLAGSGTDTQYF,TGTGCCAGCAGCTTAACGGGACTAGCGGGGTCTGGGACAGATACGCAGTATTTT
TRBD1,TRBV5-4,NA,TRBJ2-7,CASSLGQGGYEQYF,TGTGCCAGCAGCTTGGGACAGGGTGGATACGAGCAGTACTTC
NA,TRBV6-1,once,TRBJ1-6,CASGDGYNSPLHF,TGTGCCAGCGGGGACGGCTATAATTCACCCCTCCACTTT
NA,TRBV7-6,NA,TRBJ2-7,CASSLGHNYEQYF,TGTGCCAGCAGCTTAGGACACAACTACGAGCAGTACTTC
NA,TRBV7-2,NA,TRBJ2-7,CASSLVWAGPGQYF,TGTGCCAGCAGCTTAGTATGGGCGGGACCAGGGCAGTACTTC
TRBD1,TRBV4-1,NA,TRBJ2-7,CASSQTGDEQYF,TGCGCCAGCAGCCAAACAGGGGACGAGCAGTACTTC
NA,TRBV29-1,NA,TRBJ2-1,CSGGLLNEQFF,TGCAGCGGGGGGCTCCTTAATGAGCAGTTCTTC
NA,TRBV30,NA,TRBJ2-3,CAWTQADTQYF,TGTGCCTGGACCCAAGCAGATACGCAGTATTTT
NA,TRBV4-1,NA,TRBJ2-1,CASSRAGQSSYNEQFF,TGCGCCAGCAGCCGGGCGGGACAGAGCTCCTACAATGAGCAGTTCTTC
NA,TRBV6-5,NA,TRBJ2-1,CASSSTDHPYNEQFF,TGTGCCAGCAGTTCGACAGACCACCCGTACAATGAGCAGTTCTTC
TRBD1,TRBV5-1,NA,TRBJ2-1,CASSKRQGSEYNEQFF,TGCGCCAGCAGCAAAAGACAGGGGTCGGAATACAATGAGCAGTTCTTC
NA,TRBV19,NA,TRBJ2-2,CASSIGGRGSGELFF,TGTGCCAGTAGTATAGGGGGACGGGGAAGCGGGGAGCTGTTTTTT
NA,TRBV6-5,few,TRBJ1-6,CASTRNQDNSPLHF,TGTGCCAGCACCCGAAATCAAGATAATTCACCCCTCCACTTT
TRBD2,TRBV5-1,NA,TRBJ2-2,CASTGTSGGNTGELFF,TGCGCCAGCACCGGGACTAGCGGGGGAAACACCGGGGAGCTGTTTTTT
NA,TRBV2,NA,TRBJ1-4,CAKRDSPKEKLFF,TGTGCCAAAAGAGACAGCCCGAAAGAAAAACTGTTTTTT
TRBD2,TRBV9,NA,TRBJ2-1,CASSTDPLAGANRGSYNEQFF,TGTGCCAGCAGCACGGACCCACTAGCGGGAGCTAATAGGGGCTCCTACAATGAGCAGTTCTTC
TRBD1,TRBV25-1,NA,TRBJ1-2,CASSEDRAYGYTF,TGTGCCAGCAGTGAGGACAGGGCTTATGGCTACACCTTC
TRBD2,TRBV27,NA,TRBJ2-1,CASSSIRASGTLRHEQFF,TGTGCCAGCAGTTCAATTCGGGCTAGCGGGACCCTGAGGCATGAGCAGTTCTTC
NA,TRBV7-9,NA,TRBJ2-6,CASSTGIGSSGANVLTF,TGTGCCAGCAGCACAGGGATCGGGAGCTCTGGGGCCAACGTCCTGACTTTC
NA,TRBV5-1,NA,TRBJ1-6,CASSPDAGAGDSPLHF,TGCGCCAGCAGCCCCGACGCAGGGGCCGGCGATTCACCCCTCCACTTT
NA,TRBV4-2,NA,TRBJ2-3,CASSQDWGTDTQYF,TGTGCCAGCAGCCAAGATTGGGGCACAGATACGCAGTATTTT